This record covers a single T cell receptor beta chain. Antigen: not known. These data are taken from a study of cytomegalovirus exposure and HLA in healthy donors. Turning to the study itself: Unique TCRs from HLA-typed donors, 80 million to 90 million of them, were held in an early data release. In terms of ancestry, the Caucasian-associated cluster contained about 80% of the 300 to 400 genotyped donors.

Primers included in the PCR were 60 Vbeta and 13 Jbeta primers. Libraries were prepared by immunoSEQ multiplex PCR; TCRdb keeps only in-frame clonotypes and omits some of them. The sample comprises 110,000 or so clones, roughly 82% of which are singletons, and less than 6% rests with the top ten. Germline CDR1 and CDR2: SEHNR and FQNEAQ (reference sequence). This CDR3 is built from 14 residues. V dropped 4 bases and J dropped 2 bases, with 9 bases sitting between them. Study results and limitations: Rates of TCR association differed by HLA locus in a later analysis, with DRB1 highest and HLA-C lowest.

This TCR was sampled from a man aged 18 to 30 in good health and CMV-seropositive. This chain joins TRBV7-9 and TRBJ1-3; D remains unclear. Sequencing was performed on PBMCs. The DNA for the CDR3 is TGTGCCAGCAGCTCCCCGGGAGCTGGAAACACCATATATTTT. Encoded protein: CASSSPGAGNTIYF.